Below, 8 T cell receptor beta chains from the same sample are listed, as sequenced in a study of blood T cell repertoires in COVID-19. Here immunoSEQ multiplex PCR was the method, and the copy in TCRdb shows in-frame clones only, minus some. The table shows 200,000 to 250,000 clones, with around four fifths occurring only once. The sequencing input was peripheral blood. The source of these receptors is a man aged 50-59 years with acute or convalescent COVID-19.

The chain recombines TRBV14 with TRBJ2-1; D ambiguous. CDR3 length: 17 residues. Germline V gene lookup returns CDR1 SGHDN and CDR2 FVKESK. Trimming stripped 4 bases from V and 4 bases from J, with 20 bases between. The CDR3 coding sequence is TGTGCCAGCAGCCCATCAGTTTCCCACATGGTTTACAATGAGCAGTTCTTC. Protein product: CASSPSVSHMVYNEQFF.

The rearrangement links TRBV6-5 to TRBJ1-3; TRBD1 matches 7 bases. J lost 8 bases, V lost 6 bases, and 7 bases had no gene match. CDR1 is MNHEY, CDR2 SVGAGI, per germline. The CDR3 is 13 residues long. CDR3 in amino acids: CASSIKGAHTIYF. CDR3 bases: TGTGCCAGCAGCATAAAGGGGGCCCACACCATATATTTT.

This chain joins TRBV11-2 and TRBJ2-3, with D perhaps matching TRBD2 (6 bases). The germline V and J ends were trimmed by 3 bases and 1 base, with 8 bases remaining between them. Germline loops: CDR1 SGHAT, CDR2 FQNNGV. The CDR3 runs to 14 residues. CDR3 DNA sequence: TGTGCCAGCAGCTTGGGCGGGGGCACAGATACGCAGTATTTT. It is translated as CASSLGGGTDTQYF.

The J gene is TRBJ2-1, the V gene TRBV4-1; 8 bases agree with TRBD2. Trimming cost V 0 bases and J 4 bases; bases outside gene matches: 5. The CDR3 length is 16 residues. The germline V gene encodes CDR1 MGHRA and CDR2 YSYEKL. As DNA, the CDR3 is TGCGCCAGCAGCCAAGATCCGGGAGGGCCTTACAATGAGCAGTTCTTC. This encodes CASSQDPGGPYNEQFF.

CDR3 in DNA: TGTGCCAGCAGTCCGGGACTAGCGGTCGGAGACCAGTACTTC. Encoded protein: CASSPGLAVGDQYF. The V gene is TRBV6-5, the J gene TRBJ2-5, with 11 bases lining up with TRBD2. This CDR3 comprises 14 residues. With 5 bases clipped from V and 10 bases from J, the junction kept 9 bases outside the gene matches. The germline gives CDR1 MNHEY, CDR2 SVGAGI.

Concerning this clone itself: The sample has other DNA sequences that encode this CDR3 too. The chain is built from TRBV9 and TRBJ1-2; weak D call: TRBD1 (5 bases). Germline assignment: CDR1 SGDLS and CDR2 YYNGEE. Trimming pared 2 bases from V and 4 bases from J, leaving 6 bases between. This CDR3 has 12 amino acids. Here the CDR3 DNA reads TGTGCCAGCAGCGTCGACAGCTATGGCTACACCTTC. Amino acid sequence: CASSVDSYGYTF.

Worth noting for this clone: This specimen includes other DNA sequences encoding the same CDR3. The chain links TRBV12-5 to TRBJ2-7; D is perhaps TRBD2 (5 bases). The CDR3 runs to 11 residues. With 6 bases removed from V and 2 bases from J, the gap between germline ends came to 5 bases. Germline CDR1 and CDR2: LGHNT and FRNRAP. CDR3 DNA sequence: TGTGCTAGTGGACTAGCCTACGAGCAGTACTTC. Amino acid sequence: CASGLAYEQYF.

The CDR3 is CASSLTIRNQPQHF. The CDR3 coding sequence is TGTGCCAGCAGTTTAACCATACGGAATCAGCCCCAGCATTTT. The chain employs TRBV28 and TRBJ1-5; D is unresolved. The CDR3 has 14 amino acids. The germline gives CDR1 MDHEN, CDR2 SYDVKM. V lost 2 bases, J lost 4 bases, and 9 bases lay in between.